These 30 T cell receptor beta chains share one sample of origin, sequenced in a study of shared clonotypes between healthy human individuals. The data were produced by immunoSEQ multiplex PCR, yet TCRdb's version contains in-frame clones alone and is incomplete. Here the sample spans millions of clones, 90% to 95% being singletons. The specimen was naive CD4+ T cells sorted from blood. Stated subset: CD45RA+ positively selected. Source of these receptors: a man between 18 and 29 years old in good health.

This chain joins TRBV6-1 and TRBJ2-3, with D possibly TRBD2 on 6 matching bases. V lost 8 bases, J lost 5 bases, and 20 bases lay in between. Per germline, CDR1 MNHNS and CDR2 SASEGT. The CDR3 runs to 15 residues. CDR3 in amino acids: CASGLVELGGDTQYF. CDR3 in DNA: TGTGCCAGCGGGTTAGTCGAATTGGGGGGAGATACGCAGTATTTT.

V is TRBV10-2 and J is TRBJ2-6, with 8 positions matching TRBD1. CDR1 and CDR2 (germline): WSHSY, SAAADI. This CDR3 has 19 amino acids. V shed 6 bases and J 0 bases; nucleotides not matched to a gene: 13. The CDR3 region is CASRPTPGQAPSGANVLTF. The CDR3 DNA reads TGCGCCAGCAGACCTACACCGGGACAGGCACCCTCTGGGGCCAACGTCCTGACTTTC.

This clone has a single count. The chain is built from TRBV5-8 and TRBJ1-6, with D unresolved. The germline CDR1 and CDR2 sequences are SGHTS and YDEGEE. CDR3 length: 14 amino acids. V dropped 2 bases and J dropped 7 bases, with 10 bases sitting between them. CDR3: CASSFVKPNSPLHF. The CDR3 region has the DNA TGTGCCAGCAGCTTTGTCAAGCCAAATTCACCCCTCCACTTT.

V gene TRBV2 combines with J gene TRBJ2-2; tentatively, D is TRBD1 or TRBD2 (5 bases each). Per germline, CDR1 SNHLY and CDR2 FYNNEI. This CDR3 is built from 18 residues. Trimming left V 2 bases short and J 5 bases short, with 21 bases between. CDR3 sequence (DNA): TGTGCCAGCAGTGAATCCGGGGTGGGTCAGGGTTGGACCGGGGAGCTGTTTTTT. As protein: CASSESGVGQGWTGELFF.

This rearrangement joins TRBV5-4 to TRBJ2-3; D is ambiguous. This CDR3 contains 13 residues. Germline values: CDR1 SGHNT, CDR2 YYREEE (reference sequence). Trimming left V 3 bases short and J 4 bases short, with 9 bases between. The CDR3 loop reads CASSSRNADTQYF. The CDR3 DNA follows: TGTGCCAGCAGCTCCCGAAACGCAGATACGCAGTATTTT.

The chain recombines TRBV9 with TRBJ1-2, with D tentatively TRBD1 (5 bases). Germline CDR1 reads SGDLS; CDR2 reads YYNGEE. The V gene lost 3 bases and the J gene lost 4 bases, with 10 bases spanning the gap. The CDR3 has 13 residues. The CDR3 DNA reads TGTGCCAGCAGCGAGGGACCTTCCTATGGCTACACCTTC. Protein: CASSEGPSYGYTF.

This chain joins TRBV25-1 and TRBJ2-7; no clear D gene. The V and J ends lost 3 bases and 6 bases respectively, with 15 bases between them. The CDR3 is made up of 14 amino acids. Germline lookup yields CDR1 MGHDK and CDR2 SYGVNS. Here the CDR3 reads CASSDPGWSGEQYF. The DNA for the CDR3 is TGTGCCAGCAGTGATCCCGGTTGGTCCGGCGAGCAGTACTTC.

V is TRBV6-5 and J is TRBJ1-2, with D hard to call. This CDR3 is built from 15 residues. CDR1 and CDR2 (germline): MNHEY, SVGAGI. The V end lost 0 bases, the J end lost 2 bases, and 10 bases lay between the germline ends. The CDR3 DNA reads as TGTGCCAGCAGTTACTCGAGCTGGTCGAACTATGGCTACACCTTC. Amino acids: CASSYSSWSNYGYTF.

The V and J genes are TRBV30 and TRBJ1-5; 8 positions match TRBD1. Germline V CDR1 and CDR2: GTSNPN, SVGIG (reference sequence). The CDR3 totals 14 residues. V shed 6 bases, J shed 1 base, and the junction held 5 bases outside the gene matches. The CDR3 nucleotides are TGTGCCTGTAAGTACAGGGGGAGCAATCAGCCCCAGCATTTT. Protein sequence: CACKYRGSNQPQHF.

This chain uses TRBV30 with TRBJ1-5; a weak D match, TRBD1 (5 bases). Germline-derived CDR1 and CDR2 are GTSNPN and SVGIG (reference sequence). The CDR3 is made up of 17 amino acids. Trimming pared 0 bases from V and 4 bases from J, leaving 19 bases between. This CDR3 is CAWSVRGGTRPNQPQHF. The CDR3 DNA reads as TGTGCCTGGAGTGTACGGGGGGGGACGCGCCCTAATCAGCCCCAGCATTTT.

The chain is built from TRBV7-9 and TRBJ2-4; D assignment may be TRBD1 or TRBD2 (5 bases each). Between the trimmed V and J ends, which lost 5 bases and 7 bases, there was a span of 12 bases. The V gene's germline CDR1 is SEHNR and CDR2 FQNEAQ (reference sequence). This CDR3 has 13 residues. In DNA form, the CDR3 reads TGTGCCAGCAGCGCATCGGGGCAGAACATTCAGTACTTC. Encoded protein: CASSASGQNIQYF.

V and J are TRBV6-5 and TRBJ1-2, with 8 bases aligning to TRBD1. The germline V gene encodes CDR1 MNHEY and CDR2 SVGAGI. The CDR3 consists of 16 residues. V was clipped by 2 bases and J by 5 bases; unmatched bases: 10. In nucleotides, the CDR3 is TGTGCCAGCAGTTACCGAGACAGGGGCCCTATATATGGCTACACCTTC. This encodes CASSYRDRGPIYGYTF.

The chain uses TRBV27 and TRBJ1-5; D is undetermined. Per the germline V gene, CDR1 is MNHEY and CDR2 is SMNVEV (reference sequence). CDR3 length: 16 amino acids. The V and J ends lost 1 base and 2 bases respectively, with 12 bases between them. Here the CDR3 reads CASSLFGDGGNQPQHF. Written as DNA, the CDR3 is TGTGCCAGCAGTTTATTCGGGGATGGGGGCAATCAGCCCCAGCATTTT.

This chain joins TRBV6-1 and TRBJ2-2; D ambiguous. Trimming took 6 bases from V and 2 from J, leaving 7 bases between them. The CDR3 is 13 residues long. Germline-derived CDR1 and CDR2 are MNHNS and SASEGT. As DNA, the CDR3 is TGTGCCAGCAGGGTTTATAACACCGGGGAGCTGTTTTTT. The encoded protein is CASRVYNTGELFF.

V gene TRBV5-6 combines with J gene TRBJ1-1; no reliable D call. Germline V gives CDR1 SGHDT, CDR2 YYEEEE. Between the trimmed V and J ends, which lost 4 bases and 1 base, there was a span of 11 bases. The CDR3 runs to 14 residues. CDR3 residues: CASSHIGGNTEAFF. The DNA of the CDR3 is TGTGCCAGCAGCCATATAGGTGGGAACACTGAAGCTTTCTTT. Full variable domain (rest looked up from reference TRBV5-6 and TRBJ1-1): DAGVTQSPTHLIKTRGQQVTLRCSPKSGHDTVSWYQQALGQGPQFIFQYYEEEERQRGNFPDRFSGHQFPNYSSELNVNALLLGDSALYLCASSHIGGNTEAFFGQGTRLTVV.

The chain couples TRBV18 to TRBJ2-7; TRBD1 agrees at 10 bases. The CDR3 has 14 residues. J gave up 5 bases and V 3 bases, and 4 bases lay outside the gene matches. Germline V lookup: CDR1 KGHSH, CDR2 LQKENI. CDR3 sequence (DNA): TGTGCCAGCTCACCGGGACAGGGGCAAAACGAGCAGTACTTC. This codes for CASSPGQGQNEQYF.

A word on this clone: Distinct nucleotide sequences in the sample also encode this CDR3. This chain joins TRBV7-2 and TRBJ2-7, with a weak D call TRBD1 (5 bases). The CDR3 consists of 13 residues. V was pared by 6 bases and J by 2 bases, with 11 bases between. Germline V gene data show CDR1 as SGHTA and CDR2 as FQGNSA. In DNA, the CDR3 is TGTGCCAGCAGTCCAGGGCCGACCTACGAGCAGTACTTC. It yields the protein CASSPGPTYEQYF.

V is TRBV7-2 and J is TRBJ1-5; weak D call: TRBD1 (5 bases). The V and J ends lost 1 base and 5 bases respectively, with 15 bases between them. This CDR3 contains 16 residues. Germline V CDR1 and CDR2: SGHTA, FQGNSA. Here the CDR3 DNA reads TGTGCCAGCAGCTTAGACGCTGGGGGAACCCATCAGCCCCAGCATTTT. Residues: CASSLDAGGTHQPQHF.

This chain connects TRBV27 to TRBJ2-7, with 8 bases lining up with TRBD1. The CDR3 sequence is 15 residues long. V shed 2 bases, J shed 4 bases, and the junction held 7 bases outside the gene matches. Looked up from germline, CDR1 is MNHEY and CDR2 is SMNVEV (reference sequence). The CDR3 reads CASSLVAGGPYEQYF. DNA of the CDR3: TGTGCCAGCAGTTTAGTGGCAGGGGGCCCTTACGAGCAGTACTTC.

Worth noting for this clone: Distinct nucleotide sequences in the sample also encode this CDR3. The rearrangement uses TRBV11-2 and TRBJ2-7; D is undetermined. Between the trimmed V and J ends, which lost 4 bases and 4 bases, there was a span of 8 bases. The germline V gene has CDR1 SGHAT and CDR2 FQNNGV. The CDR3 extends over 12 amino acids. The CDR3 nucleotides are TGTGCCAGCAGCTCCCAAGGGTACGAGCAGTACTTC. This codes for CASSSQGYEQYF. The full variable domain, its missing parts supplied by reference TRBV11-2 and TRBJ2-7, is EAGVAQSPRYKIIEKRQSVAFWCNPISGHATLYWYQQILGQGPKLLIQFQNNGVVDDSQLPKDRFSAERLKGVDSTLKIQPAKLEDSAVYLCASSSQGYEQYFGPGTRLTVT.

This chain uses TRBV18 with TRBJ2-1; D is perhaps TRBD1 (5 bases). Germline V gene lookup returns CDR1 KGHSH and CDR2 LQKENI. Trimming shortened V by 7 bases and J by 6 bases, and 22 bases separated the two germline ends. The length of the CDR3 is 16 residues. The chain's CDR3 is CASFYSGRGAPNEQFF. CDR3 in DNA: TGTGCCAGCTTCTACTCGGGTCGTGGGGCGCCCAATGAGCAGTTCTTC.

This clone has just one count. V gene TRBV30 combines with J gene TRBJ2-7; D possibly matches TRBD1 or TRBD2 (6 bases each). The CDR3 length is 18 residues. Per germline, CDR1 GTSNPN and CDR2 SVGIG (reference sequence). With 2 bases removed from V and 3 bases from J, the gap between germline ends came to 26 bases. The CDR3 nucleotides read TGTGCCTGGAGTCCGAACTGGGGACTGGGACACCCACTCTACGAGCAGTACTTC. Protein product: CAWSPNWGLGHPLYEQYF.

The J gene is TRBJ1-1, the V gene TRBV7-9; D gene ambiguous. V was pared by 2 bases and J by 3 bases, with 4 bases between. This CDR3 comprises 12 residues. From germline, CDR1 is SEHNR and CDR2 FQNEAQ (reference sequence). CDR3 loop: CASSLLDTEAFF. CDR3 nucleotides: TGTGCCAGCAGCTTATTGGACACTGAAGCTTTCTTT.

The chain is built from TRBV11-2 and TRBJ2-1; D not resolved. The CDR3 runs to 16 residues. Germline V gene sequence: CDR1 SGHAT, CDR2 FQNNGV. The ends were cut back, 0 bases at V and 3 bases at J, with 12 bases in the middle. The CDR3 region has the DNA TGTGCCAGCAGCTTAGAATACGGAGTCTACTACAATGAGCAGTTCTTC. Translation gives CASSLEYGVYYNEQFF. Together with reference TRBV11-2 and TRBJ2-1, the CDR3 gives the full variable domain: EAGVAQSPRYKIIEKRQSVAFWCNPISGHATLYWYQQILGQGPKLLIQFQNNGVVDDSQLPKDRFSAERLKGVDSTLKIQPAKLEDSAVYLCASSLEYGVYYNEQFFGPGTRLTVL.

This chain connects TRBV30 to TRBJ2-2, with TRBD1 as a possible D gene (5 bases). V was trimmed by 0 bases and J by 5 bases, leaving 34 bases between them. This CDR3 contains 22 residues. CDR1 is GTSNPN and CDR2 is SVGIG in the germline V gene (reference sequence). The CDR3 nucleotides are TGTGCCTGGAGTGTACCCAACGGAAAGGGGCGAATCCTAACCCCGCGGACCGGGGAGCTGTTTTTT. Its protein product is CAWSVPNGKGRILTPRTGELFF.

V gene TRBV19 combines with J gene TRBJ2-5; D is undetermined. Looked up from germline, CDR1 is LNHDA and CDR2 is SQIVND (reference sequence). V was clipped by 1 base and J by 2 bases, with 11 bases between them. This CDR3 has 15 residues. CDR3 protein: CASSIAGLRQETQYF. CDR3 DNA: TGTGCCAGTAGTATAGCCGGGCTTCGACAAGAGACCCAGTACTTC. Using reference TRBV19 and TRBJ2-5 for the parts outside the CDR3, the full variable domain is DGGITQSPKYLFRKEGQNVTLSCEQNLNHDAMYWYRQDPGQGLRLIYYSQIVNDFQKGDIAEGYSVSREKKESFPLTVTSAQKNPTAFYLCASSIAGLRQETQYFGPGTRLLVL.

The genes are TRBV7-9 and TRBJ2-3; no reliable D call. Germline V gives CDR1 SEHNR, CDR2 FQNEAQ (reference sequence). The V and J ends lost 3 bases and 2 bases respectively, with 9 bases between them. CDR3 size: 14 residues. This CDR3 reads CASSLGRFTDTQYF. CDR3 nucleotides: TGTGCCAGCAGCTTGGGCAGATTCACAGATACGCAGTATTTT.

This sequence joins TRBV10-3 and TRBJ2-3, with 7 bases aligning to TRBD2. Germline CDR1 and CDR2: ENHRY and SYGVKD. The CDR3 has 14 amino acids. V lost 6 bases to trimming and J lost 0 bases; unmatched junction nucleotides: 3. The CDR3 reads CAISPSGSTDTQYF. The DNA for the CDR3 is TGTGCCATCAGCCCTAGCGGAAGCACAGATACGCAGTATTTT.

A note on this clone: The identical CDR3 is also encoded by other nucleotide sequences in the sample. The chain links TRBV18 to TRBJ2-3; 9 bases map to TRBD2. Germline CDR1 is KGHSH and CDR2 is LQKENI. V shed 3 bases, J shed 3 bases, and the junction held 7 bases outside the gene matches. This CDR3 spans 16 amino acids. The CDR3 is CASSPLSGSRTDTQYF. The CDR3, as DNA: TGTGCCAGCTCACCCCTTAGCGGGAGTAGGACAGATACGCAGTATTTT.

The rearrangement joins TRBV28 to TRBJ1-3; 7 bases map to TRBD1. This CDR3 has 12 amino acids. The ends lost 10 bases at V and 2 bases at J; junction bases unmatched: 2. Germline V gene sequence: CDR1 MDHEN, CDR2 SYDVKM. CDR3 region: CATGTAGNTIYF. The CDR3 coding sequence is TGTGCCACCGGGACAGCTGGAAACACCATATATTTT.